This entry lists 27 T cell receptor beta chains sequenced from one sample in a study of T cell responses to AZD1222 COVID-19 vaccine. Assay used: immunoSEQ multiplex PCR; TCRdb lists only in-frame clones, some missing. The sample contains about 160,000 clones, roughly 94% of which appear only once. Here the sequenced sample was peripheral blood, taken on day 0 of MenACWY control vaccination. These receptors originate from an adult in good health.

The chain carries TRBV27 and TRBJ1-5; no clear D gene. CDR3 length: 12 residues. CDR1 and CDR2 (germline): MNHEY, SMNVEV (reference sequence). The V gene lost 3 bases and the J gene lost 4 bases, with 4 bases spanning the gap. The CDR3 spells CASSFLNQPQHF. The CDR3 DNA sequence: TGTGCCAGCAGTTTCCTGAATCAGCCCCAGCATTTT.

This clone was detected only a few times. V gene TRBV10-1 combines with J gene TRBJ1-2; TRBD1 matches 10 bases. CDR1 and CDR2 (germline): WNHNN, SYGVQD (reference sequence). This CDR3 is 15 amino acids long. Trimming removed 5 bases from V and 4 bases from J; junction bases left unmatched: 7. The CDR3 protein is CASSTRDRGLYGYTF. The CDR3 DNA follows: TGCGCCAGCAGTACTAGGGACAGGGGCCTCTATGGCTACACCTTC.

This clone was recorded once. The chain is built from TRBV9 and TRBJ1-2; D uncertain. Germline V gene data show CDR1 as SGDLS and CDR2 as YYNGEE. The CDR3 is 10 amino acids. Trimming took 5 bases from V and 8 from J, leaving 7 bases between them. The CDR3 sequence is CASRGRGYTF. CDR3 DNA sequence: TGTGCCAGCAGGGGGAGGGGCTACACCTTC. The full variable domain, with the rest looked up from reference TRBV9 and TRBJ1-2, is DSGVTQTPKHLITATGQRVTLRCSPRSGDLSVYWYQQSLDQGLQFLIQYYNGEERAKGNILERFSAQQFPDLHSELNLSSLELGDSALYFCASRGRGYTFGSGTRLTVV.

J is TRBJ1-1 and V is TRBV6-1; no clear D gene. The CDR3 is 14 residues long. The V end lost 0 bases, the J end lost 11 bases, and 16 bases lay between the germline ends. Per germline, CDR1 MNHNS and CDR2 SASEGT. The CDR3 DNA is TGTGCCAGCAGTGAAGCTTTACACGCTCGGGGTGCTTTCTTT. Translation gives CASSEALHARGAFF.

This chain uses TRBV7-9 with TRBJ2-1; 8 nucleotides line up with TRBD2. Per germline, CDR1 SEHNR and CDR2 FQNEAQ (reference sequence). This CDR3 has 17 residues. J lost 10 bases, V lost 1 base, and 15 bases had no gene match. Here the CDR3 reads CASSLEGGLVIREEQFF. In nucleotides, the CDR3 is TGTGCCAGCAGCTTAGAAGGGGGACTAGTGATAAGGGAGGAGCAGTTCTTC.

V and J are TRBV3-1 (or the pseudogene TRBV3-2) and TRBJ1-6; 7 bases line up with TRBD1. CDR1 and CDR2 (germline): LGHDT, YNNKEL (reference sequence). The CDR3 consists of 14 residues. Trimming cost V 6 bases and J 9 bases; bases outside gene matches: 8. CDR3 amino acids: CASRPGTVSSPLHF. DNA of the CDR3: TGTGCCAGCAGACCAGGGACAGTGAGTTCACCCCTCCACTTT.

The CDR3 loop reads CASSLLSGSRSIGEQYF. In DNA, the CDR3 is TGTGCCAGCAGTTTACTGTCCGGATCAAGGTCGATAGGCGAGCAGTACTTC. This sequence joins TRBV27 and TRBJ2-7; D not certain. Germline CDR1 and CDR2: MNHEY and SMNVEV (reference sequence). V was pared by 2 bases and J by 6 bases, with 23 bases between. The CDR3 loop spans 17 amino acids.

This CDR3 is CASSSGTGMSYEQYF. CDR3 sequence (DNA): TGTGCCAGCAGTTCGGGGACAGGAATGTCCTACGAGCAGTACTTC. This chain connects TRBV27 to TRBJ2-7; 8 positions agree with TRBD1. The CDR3 runs 15 residues. The V gene end was trimmed by 4 bases and the J gene end by 1 base; junction bases not matched to a gene: 6. Germline CDR1 reads MNHEY; CDR2 reads SMNVEV (reference sequence).

Here the CDR3 DNA reads TGTGCCAGCAGTACGGTAGGAGGGAATCCCTCCAAAGGTCCGGGAAACACCATATATTTT. Protein: CASSTVGGNPSKGPGNTIYF. The chain is built from TRBV28 and TRBJ1-3; the D is unclear. Deletions cut 5 bases from V and 4 bases from J, with 30 bases between. Germline values: CDR1 MDHEN, CDR2 SYDVKM. This CDR3 has 20 amino acids.

V gene TRBV7-3 combines with J gene TRBJ2-7; D remains unclear. V shed 2 bases and J shed 0 bases, with 5 bases lying between them. The CDR3 has 13 amino acids. Germline CDR1 reads SGHTA; CDR2 reads FQGTGA. The CDR3 sequence: CASSLYNSYEQYF. CDR3 bases: TGTGCCAGCAGCTTATACAACTCCTACGAGCAGTACTTC. Full variable domain (remainder filled in from reference TRBV7-3 and TRBJ2-7): GAGVSQTPSNKVTEKGKYVELRCDPISGHTALYWYRQSLGQGPEFLIYFQGTGAADDSGLPNDRFFAVRPEGSVSTLKIQRTERGDSAVYLCASSLYNSYEQYFGPGTRLTVT.

This chain joins TRBV28 and TRBJ1-2, with 10 bases fitting TRBD1. The CDR3 contains 15 residues. V trimming: 5 bases; J trimming: 1 base; junction bases outside the gene matches: 4. CDR1 and CDR2 from the germline V gene are MDHEN and SYDVKM. The chain's CDR3 is CASSPGQGRNYGYTF. CDR3 in DNA: TGTGCCAGCAGTCCGGGACAGGGGCGTAACTATGGCTACACCTTC.

This chain joins TRBV5-8 and TRBJ2-1; TRBD2 is a possible D gene (5 bases). V was clipped by 1 base and J by 0 bases, with 8 bases between them. This CDR3 has 15 residues. The germline V gene encodes CDR1 SGHTS and CDR2 YDEGEE. CDR3 DNA sequence: TGTGCCAGCAGCTTGTTAGGGAGCTCCTACAATGAGCAGTTCTTC. Translated, it gives CASSLLGSSYNEQFF.

The chain links TRBV20-1 to TRBJ2-1; D gene unclear. Looked up from germline, CDR1 is DFQATT and CDR2 is SNEGSKA (reference sequence). V lost 1 base, J lost 6 bases, and 4 bases lay in between. The CDR3 totals 11 residues. The CDR3 sequence: CSARVRNEQFF. The CDR3 region has the DNA TGCAGTGCTAGAGTTCGCAATGAGCAGTTCTTC.

The chain combines TRBV12-3 or TRBV12-4 with TRBJ1-1, with D hard to call. V was trimmed by 6 bases and J by 7 bases, leaving 9 bases between them. This CDR3 spans 11 amino acids. CDR3 bases: TGTGCCAGCAGGGTCACAAGTGAAGCTTTCTTT. Translation gives CASRVTSEAFF.

The gene calls are TRBV5-1 and TRBJ2-3; 8 nucleotides line up with TRBD1. The CDR3 length is 15 residues. Trimming at V came to 7 bases and at J to 4 bases, leaving 11 bases not matched to a gene. The germline V gene has CDR1 SGHRS and CDR2 YFSETQ. CDR3 in amino acids: CASGIDRGGSDTQYF. In DNA, the CDR3 is TGCGCCAGCGGCATAGACAGGGGAGGCTCAGATACGCAGTATTTT.

The rearrangement joins TRBV28 to TRBJ2-5; D possibly corresponds to TRBD1 (5 bases). CDR3 length: 13 residues. Germline V gives CDR1 MDHEN, CDR2 SYDVKM. Trimming removed 6 bases at V and 6 bases at J, with 14 bases between. The CDR3 protein is CASRLRQWQTQYF. For the CDR3, the DNA is TGTGCCAGCAGACTACGACAGTGGCAGACCCAGTACTTC.

The chain joins TRBV9 to TRBJ1-1, with TRBD1 matching over 10 bases. The germline CDR1 and CDR2 sequences are SGDLS and YYNGEE. This CDR3 has 13 residues. J was trimmed by 6 bases and V by 2 bases; bases with no gene match: 1. CDR3 loop: CASSVTGGSEAFF. The DNA for the CDR3 is TGTGCCAGCAGCGTGACAGGGGGCTCTGAAGCTTTCTTT.

V is TRBV5-1 and J is TRBJ2-7, with 8 bases that match TRBD2. There are 14 residues in the CDR3. V lost 4 bases and J lost 0; bases outside the gene matches: 3. Per germline, CDR1 SGHRS and CDR2 YFSETQ. The CDR3 region is CASSPGTSSYEQYF. CDR3 nucleotide sequence: TGCGCCAGCAGCCCCGGGACTAGCTCCTACGAGCAGTACTTC. Together with reference TRBV5-1 and TRBJ2-7, the CDR3 gives the full variable domain: KAGVTQTPRYLIKTRGQQVTLSCSPISGHRSVSWYQQTPGQGLQFLFEYFSETQRNKGNFPGRFSGRQFSNSRSEMNVSTLELGDSALYLCASSPGTSSYEQYFGPGTRLTVT.

V usage is TRBV7-3 and J usage is TRBJ1-1; D unresolved. There are 15 residues in the CDR3. Trimming shortened V by 0 bases and J by 0 bases, and 8 bases separated the two germline ends. In germline, CDR1 is SGHTA, CDR2 FQGTGA. CDR3 sequence: CASSLTGSVNTEAFF. CDR3 in DNA: TGTGCCAGCAGCTTAACTGGGTCGGTGAACACTGAAGCTTTCTTT.

Turning to this clone: The same CDR3 also results from other DNA sequences found in this sample. V usage is TRBV5-1 and J usage is TRBJ2-5; 8 bases match TRBD2. CDR1 is SGHRS, CDR2 YFSETQ, per germline. V gave up 0 bases and J gave up 5 bases; unmatched junction bases: 3. The CDR3 length is 14 residues. The DNA of the CDR3 is TGCGCCAGCAGCTTGGCGGGAGGGGGTGAGACCCAGTACTTC. Translating gives CASSLAGGGETQYF.

This chain links TRBV2 with TRBJ2-7; 16 bases are a match to TRBD2. The CDR3 is 19 residues long. Germline trimming cut 6 bases from V and 0 bases from J; bases unmatched to any gene: 11. The germline gives CDR1 SNHLY, CDR2 FYNNEI. CDR3 amino acids: CASRNSGTSGRGSSYEQYF. The CDR3 DNA is TGTGCCAGCAGAAACTCCGGGACTAGCGGGAGGGGGAGCTCCTACGAGCAGTACTTC.

The chain employs TRBV2 and TRBJ2-2; the match to TRBD1 covers 8 bases. The CDR3 contains 15 residues. V lost 6 bases, J lost 4 bases, and 7 bases stayed unmatched. In germline, CDR1 is SNHLY, CDR2 FYNNEI. The CDR3 DNA sequence: TGTGCCAGCAGCGAGGACAGGGTCGGCACCGGGGAGCTGTTTTTT. It yields the protein CASSEDRVGTGELFF.

V and J are TRBV29-1 and TRBJ2-7; 8 bases match TRBD2. CDR1 SQVTM and CDR2 ANQGSEA come from the germline V gene. Germline trimming cut 4 bases from V and 2 bases from J; bases unmatched to any gene: 7. The CDR3 extends over 14 amino acids. CDR3 sequence (DNA): TGCAGCGTTGCTTTGGCTAGCGGGCCCTACGAGCAGTACTTC. It is translated as CSVALASGPYEQYF.

The chain joins TRBV19 to TRBJ2-1; no clear D gene. The V gene's germline CDR1 is LNHDA and CDR2 SQIVND (reference sequence). This CDR3 region has 15 residues. Between the trimmed V and J ends, which lost 5 bases and 0 bases, there was a span of 11 bases. The CDR3 DNA is TGTGCCAGTAGTCCCCAGCCGTTCTCCTACAATGAGCAGTTCTTC. This encodes CASSPQPFSYNEQFF.

The chain carries TRBV11-3 and TRBJ2-7; D not resolved. This CDR3 comprises 13 residues. With 1 base removed from V and 3 bases from J, the gap between germline ends came to 7 bases. Germline V lookup: CDR1 SGHNT, CDR2 YENEEA. CDR3 nucleotides: TGTGCCAGCAGCTTAGCTGTGAACTACGAGCAGTACTTC. Translating gives CASSLAVNYEQYF.

A note on this clone: Other DNA variants within this sample encode the same CDR3. The chain carries TRBV7-2 and TRBJ1-5, with unresolved D. The CDR3 extends over 12 amino acids. Trimming cost V 5 bases and J 4 bases, with 6 bases left between them. Germline CDR1 reads SGHTA; CDR2 reads FQGNSA. The CDR3 DNA sequence: TGTGCCAGCAGCCTTGGGAATCAGCCCCAGCATTTT. It specifies CASSLGNQPQHF.

This sequence joins TRBV28 and TRBJ1-4; the D is unclear. Per the germline V gene, CDR1 is MDHEN and CDR2 is SYDVKM. The CDR3 is 17 amino acids. V was clipped by 0 bases and J by 2 bases, with 13 bases between them. The CDR3 bases are TGTGCCAGCAGTTTATGGACCCGCAGAGCCACTAATGAAAAACTGTTTTTT. Amino acid sequence: CASSLWTRRATNEKLFF.